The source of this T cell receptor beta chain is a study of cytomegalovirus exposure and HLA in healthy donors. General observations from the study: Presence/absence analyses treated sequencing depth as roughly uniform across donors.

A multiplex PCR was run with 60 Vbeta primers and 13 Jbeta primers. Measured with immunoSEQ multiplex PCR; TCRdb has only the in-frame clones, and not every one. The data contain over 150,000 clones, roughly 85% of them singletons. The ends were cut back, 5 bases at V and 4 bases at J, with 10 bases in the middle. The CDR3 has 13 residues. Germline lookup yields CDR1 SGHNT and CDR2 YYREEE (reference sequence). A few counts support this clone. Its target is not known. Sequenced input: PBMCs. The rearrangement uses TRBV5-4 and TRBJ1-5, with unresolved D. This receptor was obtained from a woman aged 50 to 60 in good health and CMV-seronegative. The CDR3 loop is CASRSGENQPQHF. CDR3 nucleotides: TGTGCCAGCAGGTCAGGTGAGAATCAGCCCCAGCATTTT.